This is a list of T cell receptor beta chains from one sample in a study of vaccination effects on CD4 cells after COVID-19. Measured with immunoSEQ multiplex PCR; TCRdb has only the in-frame clones, and not every one. Among under 80,000 clones listed, more than 70% were seen once. Antigens of these TCRs are unknown. Sequenced material: CD4+ T cells from PBMCs cultured with HCoV-229E spike peptides, taken after COVID-19 vaccination. Receptors originate from a human donor who received a COVID-19 vaccine. CDR3s include the opening cysteine and the closing phenylalanine or tryptophan. A D gene is named only where the DNA matches it firmly. Only some rows state a clone size, as once, few, many or a class for expanded clones.

v_gene	d_gene	j_gene	abundance	CDR3aa	CDR3nt
TRBV5-1	NA	TRBJ1-3	NA	CASSLTGASGNTIYF	TGCGCCAGCAGCTTGACAGGAGCCTCTGGAAACACCATATATTTT
TRBV4-3	NA	TRBJ1-1	NA	CASSQESGLNTEAFF	TGCGCCAGCAGCCAAGAATCAGGGTTGAACACTGAAGCTTTCTTT
TRBV6-5	NA	TRBJ1-6	NA	CASSYPGSNSPLHF	TGTGCCAGCAGTTACCCAGGGTCCAATTCACCCCTCCACTTT
TRBV12-3/TRBV12-4	NA	TRBJ2-5	NA	CASSFSETQYF	TGTGCCAGCAGTTTTTCCGAGACCCAGTACTTC
TRBV10-3	TRBD1	TRBJ1-2	NA	CAIRDRNYGYTF	TGTGCCATCAGGGACAGGAACTATGGCTACACCTTC
TRBV12-3/TRBV12-4	NA	TRBJ1-2	NA	CASSHDSYGYTF	TGTGCCAGCAGTCACGACAGCTATGGCTACACCTTC
TRBV5-8	TRBD1	TRBJ1-2	once	CASSLSRGYGYTF	TGTGCCAGCAGCTTGAGCAGGGGGTATGGCTACACCTTC
TRBV19	TRBD1	TRBJ1-4	NA	CASSMKGTGRFELFF	TGTGCCAGTAGTATGAAGGGGACAGGGAGGTTTGAACTGTTTTTT
TRBV5-1	NA	TRBJ2-6	NA	CASSRVRTANSGANVLTF	TGCGCCAGCAGCCGGGTACGGACTGCGAACTCTGGGGCCAACGTCCTGACTTTC
TRBV20-1	NA	TRBJ1-2	NA	CSASSPGASYGYTF	TGCAGTGCTAGTAGTCCAGGGGCAAGCTATGGCTACACCTTC
TRBV6-6	NA	TRBJ1-3	NA	CASSPTSGNTIYF	TGTGCCAGCAGTCCTACCTCTGGAAACACCATATATTTT
TRBV7-8	NA	TRBJ2-3	NA	CASSLRGQGYTQYF	TGTGCCAGCAGCTTACGAGGGCAGGGATATACGCAGTATTTT
TRBV10-3	TRBD2	TRBJ2-5	NA	CAISEFGTSAQETQYF	TGTGCCATCAGTGAGTTCGGGACTAGCGCGCAAGAGACCCAGTACTTC
TRBV19	TRBD1	TRBJ1-4	NA	CASSDRGGTEKLFF	TGTGCCAGTAGTGACAGGGGGGGCACTGAGAAACTGTTTTTT
TRBV2	NA	TRBJ1-2	NA	CASSDLRVPDYGYTF	TGTGCCAGCAGTGATTTAAGGGTTCCGGACTATGGCTACACCTTC
TRBV11-2	NA	TRBJ2-5	NA	CASSPPFGLGGRGETQYF	TGTGCCAGCAGCCCACCGTTTGGATTGGGGGGTCGGGGAGAGACCCAGTACTTC
TRBV6-5	NA	TRBJ1-3	NA	CASIRAPSSGNTIYF	TGTGCCAGCATCCGGGCTCCCAGCTCTGGAAACACCATATATTTT
TRBV10-3	TRBD2	TRBJ2-3	NA	CAISVGGGGTDTQYF	TGTGCCATCAGTGTTGGCGGGGGGGGCACAGATACGCAGTATTTT
TRBV6-5	NA	TRBJ1-2	NA	CASRNSGNYGYTF	TGTGCCAGCAGGAATTCAGGGAACTATGGCTACACCTTC
TRBV28	TRBD1	TRBJ1-1	few	CASSKTGGAFRNTEAFF	TGTGCCAGCAGTAAAACAGGGGGCGCGTTCCGGAACACTGAAGCTTTCTTT
TRBV28	NA	TRBJ2-5	NA	CASSFQRGDKKETQYF	TGTGCCAGCAGTTTCCAACGTGGGGATAAGAAAGAGACCCAGTACTTC
TRBV19	TRBD1	TRBJ2-1	NA	CASSISGQGINEQFF	TGTGCCAGTAGTATCTCGGGACAGGGGATCAATGAGCAGTTCTTC
TRBV19	NA	TRBJ2-2	NA	CASSIDRGATGELFF	TGTGCCAGTAGTATAGATCGAGGGGCCACCGGGGAGCTGTTTTTT
TRBV12-2	NA	TRBJ1-5	once	CASRLWGGDQPQHF	TGTGCAAGTCGCTTATGGGGCGGGGATCAGCCCCAGCATTTT
TRBV4-3	NA	TRBJ2-3	NA	CASSQGYGGTDTQYF	TGCGCCAGCAGCCAAGGGTACGGTGGCACAGATACGCAGTATTTT
TRBV7-2	NA	TRBJ1-5	NA	CASSLDAAGYRSNQPQHF	TGTGCCAGCAGCTTAGATGCCGCAGGTTATAGAAGCAATCAGCCCCAGCATTTT
TRBV5-1	TRBD2	TRBJ2-1	NA	CASSLEASGGGYEQFF	TGCGCCAGCAGCTTGGAGGCTAGCGGGGGGGGGTATGAGCAGTTCTTC
TRBV10-3	NA	TRBJ1-4	NA	CAISPDPTNEKLFF	TGTGCCATCAGTCCGGACCCAACTAATGAAAAACTGTTTTTT
TRBV6-6	NA	TRBJ2-6	NA	CASSRVRRSGANVLTF	TGTGCCAGCAGTCGAGTCCGGAGATCTGGGGCCAACGTCCTGACTTTC
TRBV7-3	NA	TRBJ2-1	few	CASSLIAANEQFF	TGTGCCAGCAGCTTAATAGCGGCCAATGAGCAGTTCTTC
TRBV6-5	NA	TRBJ2-5	NA	CASSYSWSTLAETQYF	TGTGCCAGCAGTTACTCATGGTCAACTTTGGCCGAGACCCAGTACTTC
TRBV30	NA	TRBJ1-1	few	CAWISLGTEAFF	TGTGCCTGGATCTCGCTGGGCACTGAAGCTTTCTTT
TRBV6-2/TRBV6-3	NA	TRBJ1-2	once	CASSYRQYGYTF	TGTGCCAGCAGTTACCGCCAGTATGGCTACACCTTC
TRBV2	NA	TRBJ1-4	NA	CASRTPRVANEKLFF	TGTGCCAGCAGGACCCCTAGGGTGGCTAATGAAAAACTGTTTTTT
TRBV9	NA	TRBJ2-5	NA	CASSVGGTSATQETQYF	TGTGCCAGCAGCGTAGGGGGGACTTCGGCCACACAAGAGACCCAGTACTTC
TRBV6-1	TRBD1	TRBJ1-6	few	CASSGGQGVHNSPLHF	TGTGCCAGCAGTGGCGGACAGGGCGTCCATAATTCACCCCTCCACTTT
TRBV2	TRBD1	TRBJ1-3	NA	CASSRDSHFSGNTIYF	TGTGCCAGCAGTCGGGACAGCCACTTCTCTGGAAACACCATATATTTT
TRBV23-1	NA	TRBJ2-2	NA	CASSQYGGDTGELFF	TGCGCCAGCAGTCAGTACGGAGGGGACACCGGGGAGCTGTTTTTT
TRBV6-2/TRBV6-3	NA	TRBJ1-1	NA	CASSYNDRPPDF	TGTGCCAGCAGTTACAACGACAGGCCCCCTGACTTT
TRBV6-5	TRBD1	TRBJ2-3	NA	CASTYRGQGDTQYF	TGTGCCAGCACCTACAGGGGGCAGGGAGATACGCAGTATTTT
TRBV7-2	NA	TRBJ2-6	NA	CASSLVRAGANVLTF	TGTGCCAGCAGCTTAGTAAGGGCTGGGGCCAACGTCCTGACTTTC
TRBV6-5	NA	TRBJ1-1	NA	CASRRGGETEAFF	TGTGCCAGCAGGAGGGGAGGAGAAACTGAAGCTTTCTTT
TRBV29-1	TRBD1	TRBJ1-2	NA	CSVDTGGRGYTF	TGCAGCGTCGATACAGGGGGCCGTGGCTACACCTTC
TRBV27	TRBD1	TRBJ1-2	few	CASSPGQGGSYTF	TGTGCCAGCAGTCCGGGACAGGGTGGTAGCTACACCTTC
TRBV6-5	NA	TRBJ1-6	once	CASSYSGGNSPLHF	TGTGCCAGCAGTTACTCAGGGGGAAATTCACCCCTCCACTTT
TRBV7-2	NA	TRBJ1-5	NA	CASSLGGAGDQPQHF	TGTGCCAGCAGCTTAGGGGGGGCCGGTGATCAGCCCCAGCATTTT
TRBV6-2/TRBV6-3	NA	TRBJ1-5	NA	CASSWQGRGNQPQHF	TGTGCCAGCAGTTGGCAGGGTAGGGGCAATCAGCCCCAGCATTTT
TRBV5-4	NA	TRBJ1-2	NA	CASSLDVTENYGYTF	TGTGCCAGCAGCTTGGATGTCACGGAAAACTATGGCTACACCTTC
TRBV18	TRBD2	TRBJ2-1	NA	CASSLAGTSGEQFF	TGTGCCAGCTCACTAGCCGGGACTAGCGGGGAGCAGTTCTTC
TRBV4-2	TRBD1	TRBJ1-1	NA	CASSYRGSNTEAFF	TGTGCCAGCAGCTACAGGGGGTCGAACACTGAAGCTTTCTTT
TRBV5-1	NA	TRBJ2-3	NA	CASSSGDRNTDTQYF	TGCGCCAGCAGCTCAGGGGACCGAAACACAGATACGCAGTATTTT
TRBV18	NA	TRBJ1-2	few	CASSPAPNYGYTF	TGTGCCAGCTCACCAGCACCTAACTATGGCTACACCTTC
TRBV7-2	TRBD1	TRBJ1-6	NA	CASSLGHPGQGTLHF	TGTGCCAGCAGCTTAGGTCACCCGGGACAGGGGACCCTCCACTTT
TRBV24-1	NA	TRBJ1-5	NA	CATSGAYSNQPQHF	TGTGCCACCAGTGGTGCGTATAGCAATCAGCCCCAGCATTTT
TRBV18	NA	TRBJ1-2	few	CASSPYRAGYGYTF	TGTGCCAGCTCACCTTACAGGGCTGGCTATGGCTACACCTTC